A selection of T cell receptor beta chains follows, all from one sample in a study of blood T cell repertoires in COVID-19. Generated by immunoSEQ multiplex PCR, the TCRdb table keeps only in-frame clones and is missing some. This table holds 170,000 or so clones, approximately 82% found once. The specimen sequenced was PBMCs or T cells enriched from blood (not recorded which). The receptors come from a woman aged 45-65 years who had recovered from COVID-19. Both conserved end residues are part of each CDR3. A D gene is named only where the DNA matches it firmly. Clone size, where shown, is once, few, many, or a class for clones that have expanded.

TRBJ2-7 | TRBV12-3/TRBV12-4 | . | . | CASSVTSYGEQYF | TGTGCCAGCAGCGTTACTAGTTACGGCGAGCAGTACTTC
TRBJ2-7 | TRBV6-2/TRBV6-3 | TRBD2 | . | CASSPSSGRIYEQYF | TGTGCCAGCAGTCCCTCTAGCGGGAGGATCTACGAGCAGTACTTC
TRBJ1-6 | TRBV5-4 | TRBD1 | . | CASSLRGGQGHSPLHF | TGTGCCAGCAGCCTCAGGGGAGGACAGGGGCATTCACCCCTCCACTTT
TRBJ2-1 | TRBV2 | TRBD2 | . | CASLGAGGQFF | TGTGCCAGCCTGGGAGCGGGAGGGCAGTTCTTC
TRBJ2-1 | TRBV29-1 | . | . | CSGTGNPYNEQFF | TGCAGCGGAACAGGGAACCCTTACAATGAGCAGTTCTTC
TRBJ2-1 | TRBV7-3 | . | once | CASSLQGNEQFF | TGTGCCAGCAGCTTACAGGGGAATGAGCAGTTCTTC
TRBJ1-5 | TRBV19 | TRBD1 | . | CASSIWEGTGVNQPQHF | TGTGCCAGTAGTATATGGGAGGGGACAGGGGTCAATCAGCCCCAGCATTTT
TRBJ2-2 | TRBV29-1 | TRBD2 | many | CSVRLAGGTGELFF | TGCAGCGTCAGACTAGCGGGAGGGACCGGGGAGCTGTTTTTT
TRBJ1-1 | TRBV7-3 | . | . | CASSAQGGTEAFF | TGTGCCAGCAGCGCGCAGGGAGGAACTGAAGCTTTCTTT
TRBJ1-5 | TRBV3-1/TRBV3-2 | . | . | CASSQVDQPQHF | TGTGCCAGCAGCCAAGTAGATCAGCCCCAGCATTTT
TRBJ1-1 | TRBV7-9 | TRBD1 | . | CASSSKGQHTEAFF | TGTGCCAGCAGCTCGAAGGGACAGCACACTGAAGCTTTCTTT
TRBJ2-4 | TRBV2 | TRBD2 | . | CASSEGAGGLKNIQYF | TGTGCCAGCAGTGAAGGGGCGGGAGGGTTGAAAAACATTCAGTACTTC
TRBJ2-2 | TRBV4-1 | . | once | CASSQEGGRLDTGELFF | TGCGCCAGCAGCCAAGAAGGGGGAAGGTTGGACACCGGGGAGCTGTTTTTT
TRBJ2-7 | TRBV6-5 | . | . | CASSSSSYEQYF | TGTGCCAGCAGCTCGAGCTCCTACGAGCAGTACTTC
TRBJ2-1 | TRBV3-1/TRBV3-2 | . | . | CASSQDTSEQFF | TGTGCCAGCAGCCAAGATACGAGTGAGCAGTTCTTC
TRBJ1-6 | TRBV6-5 | . | . | CASRDQGLTSPLHF | TGTGCCAGCAGGGATCAGGGATTGACATCACCCCTCCACTTT
TRBJ1-2 | TRBV5-5 | . | . | CASSQERTANYGYTF | TGTGCCAGCAGCCAAGAGAGGACAGCTAACTATGGCTACACCTTC
TRBJ2-7 | TRBV2 | TRBD1 | . | CASGRDRAHEQYF | TGTGCCAGCGGGCGGGACAGGGCCCACGAGCAGTACTTC
TRBJ2-7 | TRBV7-2 | TRBD1 | . | CASSLAPGTGRDEQYF | TGTGCCAGCAGCTTAGCTCCCGGGACAGGGCGGGACGAGCAGTACTTC
TRBJ2-3 | TRBV6-4 | . | . | CASPHYCELSPSTDTQYF | TGTGCCAGCCCCCACTATTGCGAACTCTCCCCTAGCACAGATACGCAGTATTTT